This TCR beta chain derives from a study of blood T cell repertoires in COVID-19. The overall study: T cells, B-cell-depleted T cells, or PBMCs provided the cDNA or gDNA that served as material.

Original analysis: Nucleated cell counts were estimated from reference gene primer amplification. Assay used: immunoSEQ multiplex PCR; TCRdb lists only in-frame clones, some missing. V and J calls plus clone size are reproduced from that table; the DNA served to infer D and trimming. The sample comprises about 250,000 clones, more than 85% of which are singletons, and approximately 1.6% rests with the top ten. Assignment of participants to cohorts was predicated upon participant-reported clinical history. The sample was PBMCs or T cells enriched from blood (not recorded which). This clonotype was obtained from a woman between 50 and 59 years old who had recovered from COVID-19.

The CDR3 region has the DNA TGTGCCAGCAGCTTAGTCTTTGGTAGGAGAATCCCTAGTGAAGCTTTCTTT. Its protein is CASSLVFGRRIPSEAFF. The chain uses TRBV11-2 and TRBJ1-1, with D unresolved. Germline V lookup: CDR1 SGHAT, CDR2 FQNNGV. V lost 1 base, J lost 7 bases, and 22 bases lay in between. The CDR3 is made up of 17 amino acids.